The TCR beta chain under discussion was sequenced for a study of blood T cell repertoires in COVID-19. Study context: The United States, Italy and Spain were the sources of the acute and convalescent COVID-19 samples.

V was pared by 6 bases and J by 10 bases, with 16 bases between. CDR3 length: 13 residues. Germline values: CDR1 SNHLY, CDR2 FYNNEI. The table came from immunoSEQ multiplex PCR; TCRdb's copy has only in-frame clones and leaves some out. Of over 200,000 clones in the sample, 80% to 90% were seen once. The specimen sequenced was peripheral blood. This TCR was sampled from an elderly man with acute or convalescent COVID-19. The J gene is TRBJ1-3, the V gene TRBV2; TRBD1 might be the D (5 bases). Here the CDR3 DNA reads TGTGCCAGCAGGTACCCCAGGGTTTCGACCATATATTTT. Protein sequence: CASRYPRVSTIYF.